This T cell receptor beta chain was retrieved from a study of T cell repertoires in aging, cancer and after chemotherapy. About the study: The whole study produced a dataset of about 8.8 million TCR reads. Study results and limitations: Rebound thymic output was suggested by rising median generation probability during chemotherapy in each cancer cohort. In cancer patients, declining TCR diversity with age involved lost richness and lost evenness.

By share of the sample, this clonotype is medium-sized. As yet, its antigen is unknown. The CDR3 loop spans 15 amino acids. Germline V gene sequence: CDR1 GTSNPN, CDR2 SVGIG (reference sequence). Trimming removed 3 bases from V and 0 bases from J, with 9 bases in between. Peripheral blood genomic DNA, not sorted cells or RNA, was the template. Multiplex touch-down PCR with TRB-A/B primers amplified rearranged V-D-J TRB sequences. TCRdb re-called the multiplex PCR reads with MiXCR, one entry per CDR3 protein. Counted here are about 4,100 distinct CDR3 sequences, 20% to 30% occurring once; the ten biggest clones make up about 14%.

This receptor was identified in a human donor with a solid tumor. This chain joins TRBV30 and TRBJ1-6; D remains ambiguous. Sequenced sample: blood. The CDR3 DNA follows: TGTGCCTGGAGCTATGGGAGCTCCTATAATTCACCCCTCCACTTT. Translation gives CAWSYGSSYNSPLHF. The complete variable domain, with remaining parts taken from reference TRBV30 and TRBJ1-6, reads SQTIHQWPATLVQPVGSPLSLECTVEGTSNPNLYWYRQAAGRGLQLLFYSVGIGQISSEVPQNLSASRPQDRQFILSSKKLLLSDSGFYLCAWSYGSSYNSPLHFGNGTRLTVT.